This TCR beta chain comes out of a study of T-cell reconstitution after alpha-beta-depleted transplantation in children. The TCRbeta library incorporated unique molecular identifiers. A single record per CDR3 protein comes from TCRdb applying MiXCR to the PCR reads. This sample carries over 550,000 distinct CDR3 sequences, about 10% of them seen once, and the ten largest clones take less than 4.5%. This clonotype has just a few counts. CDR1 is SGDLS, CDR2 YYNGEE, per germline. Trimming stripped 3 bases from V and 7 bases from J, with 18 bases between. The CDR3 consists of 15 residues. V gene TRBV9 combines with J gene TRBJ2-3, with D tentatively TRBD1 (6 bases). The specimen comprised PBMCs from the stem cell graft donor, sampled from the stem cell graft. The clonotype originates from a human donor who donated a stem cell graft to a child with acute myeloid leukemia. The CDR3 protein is CASSGGGPQQYTQYF. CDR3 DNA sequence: TGTGCCAGCAGCGGAGGGGGACCCCAACAGTATACGCAGTATTTT.